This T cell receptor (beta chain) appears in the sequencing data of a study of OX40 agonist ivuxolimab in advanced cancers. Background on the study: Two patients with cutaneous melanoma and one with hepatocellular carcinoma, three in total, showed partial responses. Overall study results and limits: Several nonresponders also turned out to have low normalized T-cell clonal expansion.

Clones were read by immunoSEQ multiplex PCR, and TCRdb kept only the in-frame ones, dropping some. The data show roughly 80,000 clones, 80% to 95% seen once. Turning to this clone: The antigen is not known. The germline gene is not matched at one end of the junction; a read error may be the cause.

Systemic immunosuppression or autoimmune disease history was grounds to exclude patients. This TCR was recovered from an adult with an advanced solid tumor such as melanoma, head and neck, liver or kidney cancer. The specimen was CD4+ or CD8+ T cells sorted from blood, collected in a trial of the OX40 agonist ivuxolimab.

The CDR3 nucleotides are TGTGCTAGCAGCCCAAGCGGCCCGGGGAACACCGGGGAGCTGTTTTTT. This translates into CASSPSGPGNTGELFF. The V and J genes are TRBV7-7 and TRBJ2-2; possibly TRBD2 for D (5 bases). Looked up from germline, CDR1 is SSHAT and CDR2 is FNYEAQ (reference sequence). This CDR3 is built from 16 residues.